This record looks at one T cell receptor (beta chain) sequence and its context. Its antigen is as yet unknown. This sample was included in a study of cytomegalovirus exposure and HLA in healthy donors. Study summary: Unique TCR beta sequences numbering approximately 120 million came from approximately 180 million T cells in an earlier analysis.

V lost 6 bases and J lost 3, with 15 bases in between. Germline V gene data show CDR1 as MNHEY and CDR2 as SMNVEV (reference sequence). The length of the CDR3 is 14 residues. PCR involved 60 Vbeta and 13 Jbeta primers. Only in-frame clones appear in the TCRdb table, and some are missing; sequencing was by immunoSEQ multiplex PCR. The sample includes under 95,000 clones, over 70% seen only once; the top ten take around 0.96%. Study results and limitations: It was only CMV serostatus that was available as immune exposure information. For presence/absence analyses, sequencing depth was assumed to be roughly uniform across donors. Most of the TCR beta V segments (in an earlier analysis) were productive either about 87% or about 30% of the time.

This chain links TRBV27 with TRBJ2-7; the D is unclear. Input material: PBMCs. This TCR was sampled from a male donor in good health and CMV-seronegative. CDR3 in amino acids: CASSTVAPRYEQYF. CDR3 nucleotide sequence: TGTGCCAGCAGCACAGTCGCCCCCCGCTACGAGCAGTACTTC.